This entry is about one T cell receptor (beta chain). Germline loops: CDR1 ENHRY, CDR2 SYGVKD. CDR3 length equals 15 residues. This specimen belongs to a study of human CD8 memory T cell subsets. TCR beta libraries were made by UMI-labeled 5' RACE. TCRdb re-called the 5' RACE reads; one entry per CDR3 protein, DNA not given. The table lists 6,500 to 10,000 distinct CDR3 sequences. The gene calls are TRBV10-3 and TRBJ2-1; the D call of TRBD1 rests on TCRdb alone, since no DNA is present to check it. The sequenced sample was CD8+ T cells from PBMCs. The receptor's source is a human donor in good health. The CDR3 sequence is CAISDQDRGYNEQFF.